The clone carrying this TCR beta chain was found many times. The antigen is not known. HTBI primers from iRepertoire and Arm-PCR of CDR3 regions yielded the TCR beta libraries. TCRdb called the multiplex PCR reads again in MiXCR, with one record for every CDR3 protein. The sample contains some 340,000 distinct CDR3 sequences, approximately 25% of which appear only once. This record belongs to a study of regulatory T cells in long-lasting Graves disease. Study-level information: By definition, persistent Graves' disease involved antithyroid drugs for over 5 years alongside positive TSH receptor antibodies. Study findings and constraints: Newly diagnosed Graves' patients had higher TCR diversity than persistent ones.

V was cut by 1 base and J by 2 bases, with 6 bases left in between. Germline V gene lookup returns CDR1 WNHNN and CDR2 SYGVQD (reference sequence). This CDR3 comprises 13 residues. Time point denoted: persistent/refractory GD, antithyroid drugs over 5 years with positive TRAb. PBMCs provided the RNA from which the TCR library was made. The V gene is TRBV10-1, the J gene TRBJ2-7; no clear D. The receptor comes from a woman aged 40 to 50 with Graves disease. The source was peripheral blood mononuclear cells (PBMCs), collected when the disease was refractory, from a patient treated with antithyroid drugs. CDR3 in amino acids: CASSEYPPYEQYF. The CDR3 nucleotides are TGCGCCAGCAGTGAGTATCCACCCTACGAGCAGTACTTC.